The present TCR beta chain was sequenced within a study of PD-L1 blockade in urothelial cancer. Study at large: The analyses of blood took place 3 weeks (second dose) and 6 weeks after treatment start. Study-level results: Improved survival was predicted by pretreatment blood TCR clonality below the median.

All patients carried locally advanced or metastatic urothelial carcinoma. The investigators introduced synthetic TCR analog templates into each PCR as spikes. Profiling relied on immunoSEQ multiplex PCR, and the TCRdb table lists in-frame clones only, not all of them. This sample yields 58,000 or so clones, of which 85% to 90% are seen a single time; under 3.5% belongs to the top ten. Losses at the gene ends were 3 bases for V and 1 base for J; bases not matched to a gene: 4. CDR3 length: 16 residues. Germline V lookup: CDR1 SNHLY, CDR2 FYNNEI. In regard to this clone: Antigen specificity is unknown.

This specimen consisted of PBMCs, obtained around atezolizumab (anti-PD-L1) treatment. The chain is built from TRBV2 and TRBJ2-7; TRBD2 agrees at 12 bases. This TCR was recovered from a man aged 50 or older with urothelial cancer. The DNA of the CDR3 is TGTGCCAGCAGTGAGTTACTAGCGGGAGGTTCCTACGAGCAGTACTTC. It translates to CASSELLAGGSYEQYF.